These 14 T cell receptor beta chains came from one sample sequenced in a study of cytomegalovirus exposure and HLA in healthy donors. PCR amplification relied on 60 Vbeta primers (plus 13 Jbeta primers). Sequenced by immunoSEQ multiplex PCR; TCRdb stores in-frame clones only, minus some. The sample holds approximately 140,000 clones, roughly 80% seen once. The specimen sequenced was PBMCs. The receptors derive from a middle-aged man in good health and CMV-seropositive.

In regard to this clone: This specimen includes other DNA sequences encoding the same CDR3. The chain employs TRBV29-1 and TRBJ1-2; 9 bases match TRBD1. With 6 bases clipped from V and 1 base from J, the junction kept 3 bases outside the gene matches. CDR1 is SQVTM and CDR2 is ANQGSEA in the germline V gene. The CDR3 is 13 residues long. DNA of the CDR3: TGCAGCGTGGGGACAGGGAGTAACTATGGCTACACCTTC. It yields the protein CSVGTGSNYGYTF.

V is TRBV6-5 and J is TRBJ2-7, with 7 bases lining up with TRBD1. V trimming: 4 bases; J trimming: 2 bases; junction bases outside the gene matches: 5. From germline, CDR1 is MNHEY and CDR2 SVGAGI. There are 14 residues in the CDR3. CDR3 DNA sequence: TGTGCCAGCAGTTTTGACAGGGTCGCCTACGAGCAGTACTTC. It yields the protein CASSFDRVAYEQYF.

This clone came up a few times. The CDR3 protein is CASSQARDRVTEAFF. DNA for the CDR3: TGCGCCAGCAGCCAAGCCAGGGACAGGGTTACTGAAGCTTTCTTT. V gene TRBV4-1 combines with J gene TRBJ1-1; 9 bases match TRBD1. The germline gives CDR1 MGHRA, CDR2 YSYEKL. There are 15 residues in the CDR3. V gave up 1 base and J gave up 5 bases; unmatched junction bases: 5.

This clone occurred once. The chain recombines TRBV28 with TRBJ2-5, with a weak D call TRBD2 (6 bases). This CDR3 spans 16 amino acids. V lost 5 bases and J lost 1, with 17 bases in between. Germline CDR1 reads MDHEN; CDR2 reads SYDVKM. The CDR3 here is CASSPMGGNGQETQYF. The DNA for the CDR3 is TGTGCCAGCAGTCCCATGGGGGGAAATGGCCAAGAGACCCAGTACTTC.

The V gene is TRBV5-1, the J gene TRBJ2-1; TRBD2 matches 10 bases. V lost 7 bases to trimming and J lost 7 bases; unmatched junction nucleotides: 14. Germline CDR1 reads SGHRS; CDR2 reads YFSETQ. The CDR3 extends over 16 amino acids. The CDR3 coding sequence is TGCGCCAGCTCCATCCCCACTAGCGGGATCGCTAATGAGCAGTTCTTC. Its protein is CASSIPTSGIANEQFF.

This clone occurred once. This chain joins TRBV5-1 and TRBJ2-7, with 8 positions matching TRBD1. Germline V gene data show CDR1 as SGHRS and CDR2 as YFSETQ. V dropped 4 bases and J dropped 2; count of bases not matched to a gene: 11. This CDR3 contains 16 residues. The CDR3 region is CASSPGQARGPYEQYF. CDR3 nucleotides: TGCGCCAGCAGCCCGGGACAGGCCCGGGGCCCCTACGAGCAGTACTTC.

CDR3 in amino acids: CASSFARTGGYGYTF. The CDR3, as DNA: TGTGCCAGCAGTTTTGCTCGGACAGGGGGCTATGGCTACACCTTC. V usage is TRBV27 and J usage is TRBJ1-2; TRBD1 matches 10 bases. V lost 3 bases and J lost 4; bases outside the gene matches: 5. Germline CDR1 and CDR2: MNHEY and SMNVEV (reference sequence). There are 15 residues in the CDR3.

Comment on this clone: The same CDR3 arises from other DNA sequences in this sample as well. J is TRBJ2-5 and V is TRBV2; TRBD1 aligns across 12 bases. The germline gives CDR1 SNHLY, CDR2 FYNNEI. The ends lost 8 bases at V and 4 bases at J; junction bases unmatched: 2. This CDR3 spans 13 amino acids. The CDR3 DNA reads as TGTGCCAGCCGGGACAGGGGGCGAGAGACCCAGTACTTC. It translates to CASRDRGRETQYF.

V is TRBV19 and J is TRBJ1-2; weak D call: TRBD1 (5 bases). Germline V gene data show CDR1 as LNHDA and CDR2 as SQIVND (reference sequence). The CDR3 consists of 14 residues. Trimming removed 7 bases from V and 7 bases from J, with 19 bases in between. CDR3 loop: CASNTLGGAAGYTF. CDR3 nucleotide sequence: TGTGCCAGTAATACGCTGGGGGGTGCGGCTGGCTACACCTTC.

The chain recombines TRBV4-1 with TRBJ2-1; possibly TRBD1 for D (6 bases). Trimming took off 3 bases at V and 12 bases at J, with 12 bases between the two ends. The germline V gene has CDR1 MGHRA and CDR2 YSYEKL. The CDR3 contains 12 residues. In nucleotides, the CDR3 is TGCGCCAGCAGCCAGACCGGGACACGGCAGTTCTTC. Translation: CASSQTGTRQFF.

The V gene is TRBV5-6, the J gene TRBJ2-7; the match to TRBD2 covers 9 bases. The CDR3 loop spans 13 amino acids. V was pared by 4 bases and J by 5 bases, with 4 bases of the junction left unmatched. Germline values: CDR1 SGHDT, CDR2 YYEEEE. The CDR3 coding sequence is TGTGCCAGCAGCACTCGACTAGCGGACGAGCAGTACTTC. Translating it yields CASSTRLADEQYF.

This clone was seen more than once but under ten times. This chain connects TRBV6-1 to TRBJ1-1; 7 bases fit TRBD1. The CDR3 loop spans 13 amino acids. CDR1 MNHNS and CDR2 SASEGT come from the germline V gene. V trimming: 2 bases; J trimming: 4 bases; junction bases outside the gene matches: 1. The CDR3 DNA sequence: TGTGCCAGCAGTGAAAGACAGGGCACTGAAGCTTTCTTT. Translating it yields CASSERQGTEAFF.

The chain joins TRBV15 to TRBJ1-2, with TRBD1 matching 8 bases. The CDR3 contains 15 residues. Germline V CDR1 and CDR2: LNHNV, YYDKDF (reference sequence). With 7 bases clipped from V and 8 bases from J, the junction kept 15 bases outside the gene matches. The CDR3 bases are TGTGCCACCACCTGGGGCTACAGGGACAGGCGAGGCTACACCTTC. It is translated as CATTWGYRDRRGYTF. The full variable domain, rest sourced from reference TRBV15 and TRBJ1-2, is DAMVIQNPRYQVTQFGKPVTLSCSQTLNHNVMYWYQQKSSQAPKLLFHYYDKDFNNEADTPDNFQSRRPNTSFCFLDIRSPGLGDTAMYLCATTWGYRDRRGYTFGSGTRLTVV.

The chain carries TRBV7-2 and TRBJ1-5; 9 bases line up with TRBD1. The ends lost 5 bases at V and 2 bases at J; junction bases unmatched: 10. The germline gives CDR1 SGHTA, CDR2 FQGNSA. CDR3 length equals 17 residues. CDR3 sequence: CASSLLDRGGGNQPQHF. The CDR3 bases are TGTGCCAGCAGCCTTCTAGACAGGGGGGGTGGCAATCAGCCCCAGCATTTT. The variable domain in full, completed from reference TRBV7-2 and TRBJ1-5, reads GAGVSQSPSNKVTEKGKDVELRCDPISGHTALYWYRQSLGQGLEFLIYFQGNSAPDKSGLPSDRFSAERTGGSVSTLTIQRTQQEDSAVYLCASSLLDRGGGNQPQHFGDGTRLSIL.